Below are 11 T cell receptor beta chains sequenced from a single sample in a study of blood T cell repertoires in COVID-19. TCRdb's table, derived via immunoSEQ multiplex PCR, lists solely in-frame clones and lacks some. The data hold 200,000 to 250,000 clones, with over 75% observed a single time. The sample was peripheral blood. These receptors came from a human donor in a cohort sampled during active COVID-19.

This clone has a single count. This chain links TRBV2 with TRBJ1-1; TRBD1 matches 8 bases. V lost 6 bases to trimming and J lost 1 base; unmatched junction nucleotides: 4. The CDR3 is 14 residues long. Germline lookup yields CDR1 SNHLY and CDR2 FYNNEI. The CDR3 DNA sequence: TGTGCCAGCAGGCAGGACAGGGAGAACACTGAAGCTTTCTTT. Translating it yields CASRQDRENTEAFF.

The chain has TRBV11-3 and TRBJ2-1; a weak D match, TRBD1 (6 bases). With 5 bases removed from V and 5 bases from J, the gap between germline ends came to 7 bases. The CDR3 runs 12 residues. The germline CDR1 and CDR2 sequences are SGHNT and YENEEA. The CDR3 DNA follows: TGTGCCAGCAGCGGACAGAACAATGAGCAGTTCTTC. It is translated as CASSGQNNEQFF.

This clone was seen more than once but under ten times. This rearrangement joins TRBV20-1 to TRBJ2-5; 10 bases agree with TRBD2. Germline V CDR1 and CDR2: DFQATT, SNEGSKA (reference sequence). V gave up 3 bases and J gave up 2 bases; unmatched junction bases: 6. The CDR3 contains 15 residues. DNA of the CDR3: TGCAGTGCTAGTCCGACTAGCGGGTATCAAGAGACCCAGTACTTC. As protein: CSASPTSGYQETQYF.

This CDR3 reads CASSPRGAGNTIYF. CDR3 DNA: TGTGCCAGCAGCCCCCGGGGGGCTGGAAACACCATATATTTT. The chain employs TRBV28 and TRBJ1-3; possibly TRBD1 for D (5 bases). CDR1 MDHEN and CDR2 SYDVKM come from the germline V gene. The CDR3 is made up of 14 amino acids. Trimming shortened V by 6 bases and J by 2 bases, and 11 bases separated the two germline ends. Drawing the rest from reference TRBV28 and TRBJ1-3, the complete variable domain is DVKVTQSSRYLVKRTGEKVFLECVQDMDHENMFWYRQDPGLGLRLIYFSYDVKMKEKGDIPEGYSVSREKKERFSLILESASTNQTSMYLCASSPRGAGNTIYFGEGSWLTVV.

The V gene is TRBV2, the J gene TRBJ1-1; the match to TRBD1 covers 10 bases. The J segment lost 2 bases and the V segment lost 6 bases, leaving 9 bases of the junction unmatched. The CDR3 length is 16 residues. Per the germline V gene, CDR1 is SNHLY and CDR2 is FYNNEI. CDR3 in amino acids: CASRDPGTGVNTEAFF. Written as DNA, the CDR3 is TGTGCCAGCAGAGATCCCGGGACAGGGGTAAACACTGAAGCTTTCTTT.

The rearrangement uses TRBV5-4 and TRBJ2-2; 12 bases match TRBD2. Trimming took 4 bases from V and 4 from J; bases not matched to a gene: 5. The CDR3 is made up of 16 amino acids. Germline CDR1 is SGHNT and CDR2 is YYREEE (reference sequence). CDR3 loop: CASSIRLAGVTGELFF. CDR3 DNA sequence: TGTGCCAGCAGCATACGACTAGCGGGGGTCACCGGGGAGCTGTTTTTT.

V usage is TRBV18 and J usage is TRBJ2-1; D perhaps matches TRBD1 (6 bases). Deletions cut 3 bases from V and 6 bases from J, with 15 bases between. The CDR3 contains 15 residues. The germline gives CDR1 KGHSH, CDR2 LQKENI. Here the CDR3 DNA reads TGTGCCAGCTCACCCAAACAGGGTTTCGGCAATGAGCAGTTCTTC. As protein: CASSPKQGFGNEQFF.

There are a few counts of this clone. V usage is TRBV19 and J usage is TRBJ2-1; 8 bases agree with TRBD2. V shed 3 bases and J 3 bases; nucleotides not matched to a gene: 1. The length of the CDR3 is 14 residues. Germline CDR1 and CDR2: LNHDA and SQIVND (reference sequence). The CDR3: CASSIREGYNEQFF. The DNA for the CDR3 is TGTGCCAGTAGTATTCGGGAGGGCTACAATGAGCAGTTCTTC. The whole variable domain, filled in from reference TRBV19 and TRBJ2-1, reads DGGITQSPKYLFRKEGQNVTLSCEQNLNHDAMYWYRQDPGQGLRLIYYSQIVNDFQKGDIAEGYSVSREKKESFPLTVTSAQKNPTAFYLCASSIREGYNEQFFGPGTRLTVL.

The CDR3 loop reads CASSEHGPSGGGYTF. In DNA, the CDR3 is TGTGCCAGCAGTGAACATGGGCCTTCGGGGGGTGGCTACACCTTC. This sequence joins TRBV2 and TRBJ1-2, with D maybe TRBD1 (5 bases). Germline CDR1 SNHLY, CDR2 FYNNEI. The CDR3 is 15 amino acids. V was cut by 2 bases and J by 7 bases, with 17 bases left in between.

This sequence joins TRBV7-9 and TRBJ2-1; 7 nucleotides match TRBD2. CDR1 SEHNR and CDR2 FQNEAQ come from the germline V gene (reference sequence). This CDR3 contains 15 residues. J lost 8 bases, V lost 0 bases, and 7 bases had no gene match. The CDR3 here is CASSLAGGLTDEQFF. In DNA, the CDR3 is TGTGCCAGCAGCTTAGCGGGAGGGCTTACGGATGAGCAGTTCTTC.

CDR3 loop: CASSEPRLSYNSPLHF. The DNA of the CDR3 is TGTGCCAGCAGTGAACCAAGACTCTCCTATAATTCACCCCTCCACTTT. The V and J genes are TRBV6-1 and TRBJ1-6; unclear D gene. Germline-derived CDR1 and CDR2 are MNHNS and SASEGT. V lost 2 bases, J lost 0 bases, and 8 bases lay in between. The CDR3 is 16 amino acids.